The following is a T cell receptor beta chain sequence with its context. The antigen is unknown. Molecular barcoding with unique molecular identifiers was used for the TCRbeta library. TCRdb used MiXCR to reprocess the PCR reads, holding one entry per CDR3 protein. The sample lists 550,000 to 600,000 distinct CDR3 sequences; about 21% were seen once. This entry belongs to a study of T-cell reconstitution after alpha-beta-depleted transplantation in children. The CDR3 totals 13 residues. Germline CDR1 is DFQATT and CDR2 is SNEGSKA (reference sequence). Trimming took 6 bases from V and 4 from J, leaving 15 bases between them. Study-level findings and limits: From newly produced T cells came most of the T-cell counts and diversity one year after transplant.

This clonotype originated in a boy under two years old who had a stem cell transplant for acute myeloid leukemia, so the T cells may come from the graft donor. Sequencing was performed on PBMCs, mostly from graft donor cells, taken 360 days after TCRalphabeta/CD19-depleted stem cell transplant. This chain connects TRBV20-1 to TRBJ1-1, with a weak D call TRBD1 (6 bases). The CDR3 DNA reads TGCAGTGCCCCCCCCACAGGGAGCACTGAAGCTTTCTTT. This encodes CSAPPTGSTEAFF.